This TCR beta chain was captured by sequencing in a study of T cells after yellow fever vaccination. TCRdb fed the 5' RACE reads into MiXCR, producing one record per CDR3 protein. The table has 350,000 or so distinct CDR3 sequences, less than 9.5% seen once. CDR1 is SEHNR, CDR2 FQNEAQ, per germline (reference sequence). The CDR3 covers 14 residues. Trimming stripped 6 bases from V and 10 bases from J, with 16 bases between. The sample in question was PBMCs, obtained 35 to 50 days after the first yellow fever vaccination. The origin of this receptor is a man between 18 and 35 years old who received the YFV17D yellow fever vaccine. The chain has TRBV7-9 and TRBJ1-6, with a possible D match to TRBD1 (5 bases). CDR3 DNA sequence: TGTGCCAGCAGGACCGGGACGGCCATGTCACCCCTCCACTTT. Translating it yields CASRTGTAMSPLHF.